This entry lists 4 T cell receptor beta chains sequenced from one sample in a study of CD8 T cells in Susac syndrome. It was with random hexamers that about 0.45 to 1 ug RNA was reverse transcribed. MiXCR, applied by TCRdb to the immunoSEQ multiplex PCR reads, yields one record per CDR3 protein. This sample yields 250,000 to 350,000 distinct CDR3 sequences, of which roughly 85% are seen a single time; 0.11% belongs to the top ten. The source material was CD8+ T cells from PBMCs. These receptors all stem from a human donor with multiple sclerosis.

The count of this clonotype is one. The chain links TRBV3-1 to TRBJ2-7; D remains ambiguous. The CDR3 is made up of 17 amino acids. V lost 0 bases to trimming and J lost 3 bases, with 18 bases between them. Germline V lookup: CDR1 LGHDT, CDR2 YNNKEL (reference sequence). CDR3 protein: CASSQDGEGPRYYEQYF. Here the CDR3 DNA reads TGTGCCAGCAGCCAAGATGGGGAAGGGCCGAGGTACTACGAGCAGTACTTC.

The rearrangement joins TRBV2 to TRBJ1-2; 7 bases are shared with TRBD1. The trim removed 6 bases at V and 3 bases at J, leaving 13 bases unmatched. Germline assignment: CDR1 SNHLY and CDR2 FYNNEI. This CDR3 is built from 16 residues. The CDR3 sequence is CASRYRQGGLDYGYTF. As DNA, the CDR3 is TGTGCCAGCAGATATCGACAGGGTGGACTTGACTATGGCTACACCTTC. The full variable domain, completed using reference TRBV2 and TRBJ1-2, is EPEVTQTPSHQVTQMGQEVILRCVPISNHLYFYWYRQILGQKVEFLVSFYNNEISEKSEIFDDQFSVERPDGSNFTLKIRSTKLEDSAMYFCASRYRQGGLDYGYTFGSGTRLTVV.

V usage is TRBV12-3 or TRBV12-4 and J usage is TRBJ1-2, with D possibly TRBD1 on 5 matching bases. This CDR3 contains 15 residues. V was clipped by 4 bases and J by 7 bases, with 19 bases between them. The CDR3 loop is CASSWGPIPSSGYTF. In DNA form, the CDR3 reads TGTGCCAGCAGTTGGGGCCCTATTCCATCCAGTGGCTACACCTTC.

The gene calls are TRBV2 and TRBJ2-5, with 9 bases lining up with TRBD1. CDR1 and CDR2 (germline): SNHLY, FYNNEI. This CDR3 is 13 amino acids long. Germline trimming cut 7 bases from V and 5 bases from J; bases unmatched to any gene: 5. Written as DNA, the CDR3 is TGTGCCAGCACCGTGACAGGGGGGGAGACCCAGTACTTC. Its translation is CASTVTGGETQYF. Looking up the rest from reference TRBV2 and TRBJ2-5 gives the full variable domain: EPEVTQTPSHQVTQMGQEVILRCVPISNHLYFYWYRQILGQKVEFLVSFYNNEISEKSEIFDDQFSVERPDGSNFTLKIRSTKLEDSAMYFCASTVTGGETQYFGPGTRLLVL.